These T cell receptor beta chains were read from a single sample in a study of cytomegalovirus exposure and HLA in healthy donors. Produced via immunoSEQ multiplex PCR; TCRdb's table is partial and in-frame only. The sample has over 150,000 clones; about 75% are singletons. The specimen sequenced was PBMCs. The receptors originated from a male donor in good health and CMV-seronegative. The CDR3 runs from the conserved cysteine through the conserved F or W. D genes are given only for firm matches. Only part of the rows carry a size: once, few, many, or a class if the clone is expanded.

j_call | cdr3_length | clone_size | d_call | v_call | cdr3_nt | cdr3_aa
TRBJ2-2 | 15 | NA | NA | TRBV27 | TGTGCCAGAGAAATTAGGAACAGGACAACCGGGGAGCTGTTTTTT | CAREIRNRTTGELFF
TRBJ1-1 | 14 | NA | NA | TRBV11-3 | TGTGCCAGCAGCTTATCAGGGGTAAGCACTGAAGCTTTCTTT | CASSLSGVSTEAFF
TRBJ2-1 | 15 | NA | NA | TRBV6-5 | TGTGCCAGCAGTCCAAGGAGGAGCTCCTACAATGAGCAGTTCTTC | CASSPRRSSYNEQFF
TRBJ2-1 | 15 | NA | NA | TRBV5-6 | TGTGCCAGCAGCTGGGACTGGAGATCCTACAATGAGCAGTTCTTC | CASSWDWRSYNEQFF
TRBJ2-2 | 19 | NA | TRBD2 | TRBV4-1 | TGCGCCAGCAGCCGTCTCCCGCTAGCGGGACTTACCACAGCCGGGGAGCTGTTTTTT | CASSRLPLAGLTTAGELFF
TRBJ1-4 | 17 | NA | NA | TRBV7-9 | TGTGCCAGCAGCTTTATTCGTAGAGGTGCAACTAATGAAAAACTGTTTTTT | CASSFIRRGATNEKLFF
TRBJ2-3 | 18 | NA | TRBD2 | TRBV13 | TGTGCCAGCAGCGGTAGCGGGGGGTCCTCTTATAGCACAGATACGCAGTATTTT | CASSGSGGSSYSTDTQYF
TRBJ1-2 | 14 | NA | NA | TRBV5-1 | TGCGCCAGCAGTCTGGGGGGGGAGGACTATGGCTACACCTTC | CASSLGGEDYGYTF
TRBJ1-5 | 15 | NA | NA | TRBV6-5 | TGTGCCAGCAGCTACGGGAGGAATAGCAATCAGCCCCAGCATTTT | CASSYGRNSNQPQHF
TRBJ2-7 | 14 | NA | TRBD2 | TRBV28 | TGTGCCAGCAGTTCCCATGGGACTAGACACGAGCAGTACTTC | CASSSHGTRHEQYF
TRBJ2-2 | 13 | NA | TRBD2 | TRBV5-1 | TGCGCCAGCGGGACTAGGGACACCGGGGAGCTGTTTTTT | CASGTRDTGELFF
TRBJ1-5 | 12 | few | NA | TRBV6-5 | TGTGCCAGCAGCCGCGGGGAGCAGCCCCAGCATTTT | CASSRGEQPQHF
TRBJ2-1 | 16 | NA | NA | TRBV7-8 | TGTGCCAGCAGCTTAGCGCAGAGGGGGTCTTACAATGAGCAGTTCTTC | CASSLAQRGSYNEQFF
TRBJ2-1 | 17 | NA | NA | TRBV7-9 | TGTGCCAGCAGCTTACGCGACCCGGGTGCATCCTACAATGAGCAGTTCTTC | CASSLRDPGASYNEQFF
TRBJ1-5 | 16 | NA | NA | TRBV7-9 | TGTGCCAGCAGCAAAGCCTCCCATACGGGCAATCAGCCCCAGCATTTT | CASSKASHTGNQPQHF
TRBJ1-1 | 14 | NA | NA | TRBV5-1 | TGCGCCAGCAGCCCCGGACACAAGGACACTGAAGCTTTCTTT | CASSPGHKDTEAFF
TRBJ1-2 | 14 | NA | TRBD1 | TRBV19 | TGTGCCAGTAGTGTCGGGACAGCCTTGGCTGGCTACACCTTC | CASSVGTALAGYTF
TRBJ1-1 | 14 | NA | TRBD1 | TRBV10-3 | TGTGCCATCAGTGCGGGACAGGGAGGAACTGAAGCTTTCTTT | CAISAGQGGTEAFF
TRBJ1-5 | 13 | NA | TRBD1 | TRBV7-9 | TGTGCCAGCAGCTCACAGGGGAATCAGCCCCAGCATTTT | CASSSQGNQPQHF
TRBJ1-1 | 13 | few | NA | TRBV6-5 | TGTGCCAGCAGTCCACGTCAGTACACTGAAGCTTTCTTT | CASSPRQYTEAFF
TRBJ1-3 | 14 | NA | NA | TRBV6-1 | TGTGCCAGCACCGCCGGACAGTCTGGAAACACCATATATTTT | CASTAGQSGNTIYF
TRBJ1-1 | 13 | NA | TRBD1 | TRBV6-6 | TGTGCCAGCAGCTACAGGGGGCGTGATGAAGCTTTCTTT | CASSYRGRDEAFF
TRBJ1-4 | 15 | few | NA | TRBV15 | TGTGCCACCAGCAGAGATGGGGCTCCTAATGAAAAACTGTTTTTT | CATSRDGAPNEKLFF
TRBJ2-7 | 14 | NA | TRBD1 | TRBV19 | TGTGCCAGTAGTATCGGGACAGGGACATACGAGCAGTACTTC | CASSIGTGTYEQYF
TRBJ2-7 | 13 | few | NA | TRBV18 | TGTGCCAGCTCACCACCTTCTAGCTACGAGCAGTACTTC | CASSPPSSYEQYF
TRBJ1-5 | 15 | NA | NA | TRBV5-5 | TGTGCCAGCAGCTTGTTACAGGGCGACAATCAGCCCCAGCATTTT | CASSLLQGDNQPQHF
TRBJ1-4 | 14 | NA | TRBD1 | TRBV6-6 | TGTGCCAGCAGTCTCAGGGGGTCTGGCGAAAAACTGTTTTTT | CASSLRGSGEKLFF
TRBJ2-7 | 14 | few | NA | TRBV5-1 | TGCGCCAGCAGCTTCAAAATAGACAGCTACGAGCAGTACTTC | CASSFKIDSYEQYF
TRBJ2-5 | 15 | NA | NA | TRBV6-1 | TGTGCCAGCAGTGAACCGGGCCGAACGGGGGAGACCCAGTACTTC | CASSEPGRTGETQYF
TRBJ1-1 | 14 | NA | NA | TRBV6-1 | TGTGCCAGCAGTGATGGCAGGGTTAACACTGAAGCTTTCTTT | CASSDGRVNTEAFF
TRBJ1-4 | 16 | NA | TRBD1 | TRBV18 | TGTGCCAGCTCACCCTCCCCGGGACAGGGATTTGAAAAACTGTTTTTT | CASSPSPGQGFEKLFF
TRBJ2-5 | 16 | once | NA | TRBV5-4 | TGTGCCAGCAGCTTGACAGGGCTGGAAGAAGGAGAGACCCAGTACTTC | CASSLTGLEEGETQYF
TRBJ2-2 | 15 | NA | NA | TRBV4-2 | TGTGCCAGCAGCCCCCAAACGGGGATAACCGGGGAGCTGTTTTTT | CASSPQTGITGELFF
TRBJ2-7 | 13 | NA | NA | TRBV28 | TGTGCCAGTGGAAGACAGCCGCCCTACGAGCAGTACTTC | CASGRQPPYEQYF
TRBJ1-1 | 13 | NA | TRBD1 | TRBV6-1 | TGTGCCAGCAGCCGTCAGGGGGCGCGGATGGCTTTCTTT | CASSRQGARMAFF
TRBJ1-4 | 17 | NA | TRBD1 | TRBV28 | TGTGCCAGCAGTTTATTGGGACAGGGGGCAGCGCGTGAAAAACTGTTTTTT | CASSLLGQGAAREKLFF
TRBJ1-5 | 13 | NA | TRBD1 | TRBV28 | TGTGCCAGCAAACAGGGGCTAGGTCAGCCCCAGCATTTT | CASKQGLGQPQHF
TRBJ2-1 | 14 | NA | NA | TRBV19 | TGTGCCAGTACCCTAACCGGACAAAACAATGAGCAGTTCTTC | CASTLTGQNNEQFF
TRBJ1-1 | 15 | NA | TRBD1 | TRBV6-5 | TGTGCCAGCAGTTTAGACAGGGGTAGGAACACTGAAGCTTTCTTT | CASSLDRGRNTEAFF
TRBJ2-1 | 15 | NA | TRBD2 | TRBV30 | TGTGCCTGGAGTAAAGGGACTAGCCGTTGGCTTGAGCAGTTCTTC | CAWSKGTSRWLEQFF
TRBJ1-1 | 12 | NA | TRBD1 | TRBV19 | TGTGCCACGGGACAGGGAGGCCCTGAAGCTTTCTTT | CATGQGGPEAFF
TRBJ1-2 | 15 | NA | TRBD1 | TRBV6-1 | TGTGCCAGCAAAAATAGACAGGGGGCGACCTATGGCTACACCTTT | CASKNRQGATYGYTF
TRBJ2-7 | 16 | NA | TRBD2 | TRBV5-6 | TGTGCCAGCAGCCCACGTGGGGTAGCGGGGCCGAGAGAGCAGTACTTC | CASSPRGVAGPREQYF